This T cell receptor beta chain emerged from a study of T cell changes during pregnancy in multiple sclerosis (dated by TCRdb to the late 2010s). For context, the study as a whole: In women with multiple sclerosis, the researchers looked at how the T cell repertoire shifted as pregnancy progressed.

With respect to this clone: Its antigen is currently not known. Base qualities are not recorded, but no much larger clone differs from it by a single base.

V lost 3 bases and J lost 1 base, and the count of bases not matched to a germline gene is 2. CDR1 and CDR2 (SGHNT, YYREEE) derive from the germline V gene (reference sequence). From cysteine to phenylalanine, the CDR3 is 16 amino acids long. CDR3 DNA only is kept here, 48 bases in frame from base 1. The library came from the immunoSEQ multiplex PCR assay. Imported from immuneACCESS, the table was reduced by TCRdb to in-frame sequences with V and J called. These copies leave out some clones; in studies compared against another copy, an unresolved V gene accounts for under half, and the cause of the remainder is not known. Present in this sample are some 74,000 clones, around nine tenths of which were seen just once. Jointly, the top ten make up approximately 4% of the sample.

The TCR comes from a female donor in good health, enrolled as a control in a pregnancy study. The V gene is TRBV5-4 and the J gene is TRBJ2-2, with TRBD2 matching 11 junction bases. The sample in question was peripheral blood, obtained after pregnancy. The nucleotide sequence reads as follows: TGTGCCAGCAGCTACGGACTAGCGGGGAACACCGGGGAGCTGTTTTTT. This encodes CASSYGLAGNTGELFF.